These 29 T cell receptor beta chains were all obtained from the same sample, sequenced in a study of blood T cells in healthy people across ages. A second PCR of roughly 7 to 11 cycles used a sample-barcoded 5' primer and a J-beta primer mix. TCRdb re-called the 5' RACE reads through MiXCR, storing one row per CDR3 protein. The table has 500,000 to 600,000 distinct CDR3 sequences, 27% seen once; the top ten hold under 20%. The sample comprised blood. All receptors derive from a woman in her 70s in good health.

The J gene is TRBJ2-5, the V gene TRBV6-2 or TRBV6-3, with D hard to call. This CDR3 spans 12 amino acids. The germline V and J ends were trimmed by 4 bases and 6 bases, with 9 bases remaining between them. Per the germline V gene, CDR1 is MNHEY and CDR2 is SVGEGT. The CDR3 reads CASSFSRKTQYF. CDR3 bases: TGTGCCAGCAGTTTTTCTAGGAAGACCCAGTACTTC.

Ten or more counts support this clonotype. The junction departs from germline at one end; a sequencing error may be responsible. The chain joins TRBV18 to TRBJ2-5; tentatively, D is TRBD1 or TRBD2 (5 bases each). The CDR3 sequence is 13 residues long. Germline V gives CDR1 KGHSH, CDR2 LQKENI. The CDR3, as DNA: TGCGCCAGCAGTCCAGGGAGACAAGAGACCCAGTACTTC. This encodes CASSPGRQETQYF.

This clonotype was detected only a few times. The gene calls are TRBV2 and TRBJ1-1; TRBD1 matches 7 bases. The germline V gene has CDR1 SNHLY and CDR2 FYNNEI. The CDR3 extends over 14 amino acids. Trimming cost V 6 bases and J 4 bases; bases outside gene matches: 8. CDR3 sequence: CASRRGGLATEAFF. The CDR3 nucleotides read TGTGCCAGCAGAAGAGGGGGCTTGGCCACTGAAGCTTTCTTT.

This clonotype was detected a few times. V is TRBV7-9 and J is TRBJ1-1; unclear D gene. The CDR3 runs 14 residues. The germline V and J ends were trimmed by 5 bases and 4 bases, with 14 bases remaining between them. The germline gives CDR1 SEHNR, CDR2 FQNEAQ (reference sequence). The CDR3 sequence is CASSRVGRTTEAFF. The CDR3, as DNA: TGTGCCAGCAGCCGAGTCGGACGGACCACTGAAGCTTTCTTT.

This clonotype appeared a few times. The CDR3 DNA sequence: TGTGCCAGCAGCCAAGCTAGACCGTACCAAGAGACCCAGTACTTC. Translation: CASSQARPYQETQYF. The chain recombines TRBV3-1 with TRBJ2-5; D uncertain. The CDR3 consists of 15 residues. Between the trimmed V and J ends, which lost 1 base and 0 bases, there was a span of 9 bases. In germline, CDR1 is LGHDT, CDR2 YNNKEL (reference sequence).

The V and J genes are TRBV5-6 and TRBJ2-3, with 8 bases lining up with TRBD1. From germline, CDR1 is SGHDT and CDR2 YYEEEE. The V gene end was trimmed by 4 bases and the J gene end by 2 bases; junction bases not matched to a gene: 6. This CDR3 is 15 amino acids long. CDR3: CASSQDRGLTDTQYF. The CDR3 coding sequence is TGTGCCAGCAGCCAAGACAGGGGCCTCACAGATACGCAGTATTTT.

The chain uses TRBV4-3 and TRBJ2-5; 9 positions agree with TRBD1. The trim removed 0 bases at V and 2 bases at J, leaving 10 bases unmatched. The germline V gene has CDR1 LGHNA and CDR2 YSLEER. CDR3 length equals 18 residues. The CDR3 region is CASSQDLAGTGYQETQYF. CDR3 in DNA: TGCGCCAGCAGCCAAGACCTCGCAGGGACAGGGTATCAAGAGACCCAGTACTTC.

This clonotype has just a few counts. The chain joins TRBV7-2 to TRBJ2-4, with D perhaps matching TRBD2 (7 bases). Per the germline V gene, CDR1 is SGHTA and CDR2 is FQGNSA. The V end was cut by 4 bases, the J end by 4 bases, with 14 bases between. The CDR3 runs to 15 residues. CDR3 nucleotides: TGTGCCAGCAGCTCCGGGGGAGGGGGTAAAAACATTCAGTACTTC. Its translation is CASSSGGGGKNIQYF.

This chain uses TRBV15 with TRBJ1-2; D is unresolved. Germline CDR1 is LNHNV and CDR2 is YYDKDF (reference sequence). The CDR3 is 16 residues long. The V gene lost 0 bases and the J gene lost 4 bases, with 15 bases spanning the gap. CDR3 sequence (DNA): TGTGCCACCAGCAGAGATAAGGGTCAGGCCTTCTATGGCTACACCTTC. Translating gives CATSRDKGQAFYGYTF.

This CDR3 is CASRDRGLFIGELFF. As DNA, the CDR3 is TGTGCCAGCAGAGACAGGGGGCTTTTTATCGGGGAGCTGTTTTTT. The rearrangement joins TRBV6-2 or TRBV6-3 to TRBJ2-2, with 10 nucleotides matching TRBD1. CDR1 is MNHEY, CDR2 SVGEGT, per germline. The CDR3 is 15 amino acids. V shed 6 bases and J 7 bases; nucleotides not matched to a gene: 8.

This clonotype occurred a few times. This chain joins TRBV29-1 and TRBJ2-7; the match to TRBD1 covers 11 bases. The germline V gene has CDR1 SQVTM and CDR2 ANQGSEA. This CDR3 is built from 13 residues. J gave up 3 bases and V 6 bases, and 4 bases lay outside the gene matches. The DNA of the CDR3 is TGCAGCGTGGGGGGGACAGGGGGCTACGAGCAGTACTTC. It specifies CSVGGTGGYEQYF.

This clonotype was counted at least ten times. This chain's CDR3 is CASSQEGETEQYF. CDR3 nucleotide sequence: TGTGCCAGCAGCCAAGAAGGTGAAACCGAGCAGTACTTC. The gene calls are TRBV4-2 and TRBJ2-7; D is uncertain. The ends were cut back, 0 bases at V and 6 bases at J, with 9 bases in the middle. The CDR3 has 13 residues. Germline V gene lookup returns CDR1 LGHNA and CDR2 YNFKEQ.

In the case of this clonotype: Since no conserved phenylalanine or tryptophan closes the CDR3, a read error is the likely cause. The CDR3 bases are TGTGCCAGCAGCCTAGAGGTCGGGACTTTCTACACCCTC. Its protein product is CASSLEVGTFYTL. The genes are TRBV12-3 or TRBV12-4 and TRBJ1-2, with D maybe TRBD1 (5 bases). V lost 6 bases to trimming and J lost 10 bases, with 18 bases between them. CDR3 size: 13 residues.

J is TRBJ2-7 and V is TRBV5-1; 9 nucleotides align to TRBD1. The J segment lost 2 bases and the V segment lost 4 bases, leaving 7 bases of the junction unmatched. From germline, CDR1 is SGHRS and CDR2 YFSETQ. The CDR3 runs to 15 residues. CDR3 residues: CASSPGDRDPYEQYF. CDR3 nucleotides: TGCGCCAGCAGCCCCGGGGACAGGGATCCCTACGAGCAGTACTTC.

CDR3 protein: CASSFRQGNTEAFF. The DNA of the CDR3 is TGCGCCAGCAGCTTTAGACAGGGGAACACTGAAGCTTTCTTT. The rearrangement uses TRBV5-1 and TRBJ1-1; 7 nucleotides match TRBD1. CDR3 length: 14 amino acids. Trimming took 2 bases from V and 1 from J; bases not matched to a gene: 2. Germline V lookup: CDR1 SGHRS, CDR2 YFSETQ.

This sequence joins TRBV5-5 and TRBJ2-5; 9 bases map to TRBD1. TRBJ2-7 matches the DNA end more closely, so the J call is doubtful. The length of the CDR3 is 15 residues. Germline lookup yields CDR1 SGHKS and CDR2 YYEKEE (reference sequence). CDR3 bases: TGTGCCAGCAGCTCGCTTGGGACAGGGTACTACGAGCAGTACTTC. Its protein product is CASSSLGTGYYEQYF.

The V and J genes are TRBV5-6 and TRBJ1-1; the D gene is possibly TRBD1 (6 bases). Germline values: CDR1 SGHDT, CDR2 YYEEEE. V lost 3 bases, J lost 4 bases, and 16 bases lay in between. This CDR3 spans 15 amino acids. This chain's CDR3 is CASSWGGLEGTEAFF. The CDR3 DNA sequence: TGTGCCAGCAGCTGGGGGGGGCTGGAGGGCACTGAAGCTTTCTTT.

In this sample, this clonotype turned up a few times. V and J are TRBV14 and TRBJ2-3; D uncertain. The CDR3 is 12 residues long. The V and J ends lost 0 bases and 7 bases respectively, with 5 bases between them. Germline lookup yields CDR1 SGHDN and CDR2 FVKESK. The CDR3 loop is CASSQEGYTQYF. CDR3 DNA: TGTGCCAGCAGCCAAGAGGGGTATACGCAGTATTTT.

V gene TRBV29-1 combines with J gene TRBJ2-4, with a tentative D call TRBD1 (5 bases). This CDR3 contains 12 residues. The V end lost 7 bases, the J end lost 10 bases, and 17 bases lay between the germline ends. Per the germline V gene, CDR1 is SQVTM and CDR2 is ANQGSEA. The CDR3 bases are TGCAGCGCAGGCCAGGGTGGAGAGATTCAGTACTTC. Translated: CSAGQGGEIQYF.

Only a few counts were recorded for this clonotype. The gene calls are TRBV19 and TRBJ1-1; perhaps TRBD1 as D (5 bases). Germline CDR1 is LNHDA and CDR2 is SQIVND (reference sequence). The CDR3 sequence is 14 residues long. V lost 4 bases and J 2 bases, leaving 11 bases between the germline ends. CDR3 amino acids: CASSTTVTNTEAFF. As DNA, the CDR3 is TGTGCCAGTAGTACGACAGTGACTAACACTGAAGCTTTCTTT.

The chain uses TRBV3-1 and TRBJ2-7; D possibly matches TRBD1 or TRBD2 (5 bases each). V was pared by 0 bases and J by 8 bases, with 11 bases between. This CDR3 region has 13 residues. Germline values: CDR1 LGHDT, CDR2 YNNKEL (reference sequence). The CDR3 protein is CASSQDGTAQQYF. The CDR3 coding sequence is TGTGCCAGCAGCCAAGACGGGACGGCCCAGCAGTACTTC.

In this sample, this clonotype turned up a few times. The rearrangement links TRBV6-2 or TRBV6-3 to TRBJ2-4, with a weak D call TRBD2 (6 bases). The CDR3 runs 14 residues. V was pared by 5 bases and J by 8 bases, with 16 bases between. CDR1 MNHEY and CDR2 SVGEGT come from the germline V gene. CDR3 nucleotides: TGTGCCAGCAGTCAGGGACTTGAGAAAGACATTCAGTACTTC. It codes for CASSQGLEKDIQYF.

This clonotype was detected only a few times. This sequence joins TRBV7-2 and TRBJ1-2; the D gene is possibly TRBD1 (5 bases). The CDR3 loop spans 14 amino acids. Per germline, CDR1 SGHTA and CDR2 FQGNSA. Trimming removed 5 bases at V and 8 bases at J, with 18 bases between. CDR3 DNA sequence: TGTGCCAGCAGCCCTCTCGGCGGGACCTGGGGCTACACCTTC. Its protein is CASSPLGGTWGYTF.

CDR3 DNA sequence: TGCAGTGCTAGAGATAAGCGGGGCTACAATGAGCAGTTCTTC. Translating gives CSARDKRGYNEQFF. The V call is TRBV20-1, the J call TRBJ2-1, with 7 positions matching TRBD2. Trimming cost V 0 bases and J 3 bases; bases outside gene matches: 2. The CDR3 contains 14 residues. CDR1 is DFQATT and CDR2 is SNEGSKA in the germline V gene (reference sequence).

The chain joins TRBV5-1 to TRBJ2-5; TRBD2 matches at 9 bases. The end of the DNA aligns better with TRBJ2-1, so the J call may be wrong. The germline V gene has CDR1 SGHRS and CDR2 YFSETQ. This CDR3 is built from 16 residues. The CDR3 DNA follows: TGCGCCAGCAGCTTGGCGGTTTTAGCGGGAGTAGAAGAGCAGTTCTTC. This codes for CASSLAVLAGVEEQFF.

CDR3 residues: CASSLARGINEKLFF. In DNA form, the CDR3 reads TGCGCCAGCAGCTTGGCCCGAGGGATTAATGAAAAACTGTTTTTT. The genes are TRBV5-1 and TRBJ1-4; no clear D. This CDR3 has 15 amino acids. Germline V CDR1 and CDR2: SGHRS, YFSETQ. With 0 bases removed from V and 4 bases from J, the gap between germline ends came to 10 bases.

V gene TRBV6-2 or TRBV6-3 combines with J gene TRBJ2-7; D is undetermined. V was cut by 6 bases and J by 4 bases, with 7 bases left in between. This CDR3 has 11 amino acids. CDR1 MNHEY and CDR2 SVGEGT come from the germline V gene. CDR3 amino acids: CASRYLYEQYF. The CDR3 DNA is TGTGCCAGCAGATACCTGTACGAGCAGTACTTC.

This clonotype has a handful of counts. In nucleotides, the CDR3 is TGTGCCATCAGTGTGGACGGTGGCAATCAGCCCCAGCATTTT. This translates into CAISVDGGNQPQHF. The V gene is TRBV10-3, the J gene TRBJ1-5; no reliable D call. V lost 4 bases to trimming and J lost 2 bases, with 9 bases between them. Germline-derived CDR1 and CDR2 are ENHRY and SYGVKD. There are 14 residues in the CDR3.

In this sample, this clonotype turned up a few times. The chain's CDR3 is CASSVGPGHPFF. The DNA for the CDR3 is TGTGCCAGCAGCGTAGGACCGGGCCATCCTTTCTTT. This rearrangement joins TRBV9 to TRBJ1-1; D gene uncertain. The CDR3 is made up of 12 amino acids. Trimming took 0 bases from V and 12 from J, leaving 12 bases between them. The germline V gene has CDR1 SGDLS and CDR2 YYNGEE.